Listed below are T cell receptor beta chains from one sample, sequenced in a study of regulatory T cells in long-lasting Graves disease. TCRdb processed the multiplex PCR reads anew with MiXCR; each CDR3 protein has one entry. This table holds 400,000 to 500,000 distinct CDR3 sequences, 14% found once. The data were also submitted as part of a second study, on T cells in Graves' hyperthyroidism and ophthalmopathy.

Sequencing used peripheral blood mononuclear cells (PBMCs), obtained at new diagnosis, from a patient treated with antithyroid drugs. The receptors were sampled from a woman in her fifties or sixties with Graves disease. Each CDR3 is given with its conserved first and last residue. D genes are given only for firm matches. Some rows mark clone size as missing; the rest say once, few, many or name a class of expanded clone.

size: many
D: .
V: TRBV28
J: TRBJ2-1
CDR3: CASSLGYSYNEQFF
DNA: TGTGCCAGCAGTTTAGGCTACTCCTACAATGAGCAGTTCTTC

size: many
D: TRBD2
V: TRBV11-2
J: TRBJ2-1
CDR3: CASSEGLARPPYNEQFF
DNA: TGTGCCAGCAGCGAAGGACTAGCGAGACCCCCCTACAATGAGCAGTTCTTC

size: .
D: .
V: TRBV4-1
J: TRBJ1-2
CDR3: CASSQDTPAVTNYGYIF
DNA: TGCGCCAGCAGCCAAGATACCCCGGCAGTTACTAACTATGGCTACATCTTC

size: many
D: .
V: TRBV6-1
J: TRBJ2-1
CDR3: CASTERRDPPYNEQFF
DNA: TGTGCCAGCACCGAACGCCGGGATCCCCCCTACAATGAGCAGTTCTTC

size: few
D: .
V: TRBV5-1
J: TRBJ1-1
CDR3: CASSFDGGMNTEAFF
DNA: TGCGCCAGCAGCTTCGATGGGGGGATGAACACTGAAGCTTTCTTT

size: few
D: .
V: TRBV6-2/TRBV6-3
J: TRBJ1-2
CDR3: CASSYTGQGDGYTF
DNA: TGTGCCAGCAGTTACACGGGGCAAGGAGATGGCTACACCTTC

size: .
D: TRBD2
V: TRBV20-1
J: TRBJ2-1
CDR3: CSARDASGSYNEQFF
DNA: TGCAGTGCTAGAGATGCTAGCGGGAGCTACAATGAGCAGTTCTTC

size: .
D: .
V: TRBV18
J: TRBJ2-1
CDR3: CASPPPNQEYNEQFF
DNA: TGTGCCAGCCCACCACCGAACCAGGAGTACAATGAGCAGTTCTTC

size: .
D: .
V: TRBV4-1
J: TRBJ2-1
CDR3: CASSPPAPRSYNEQFF
DNA: TGCGCCAGCAGCCCCCCGGCCCCCCGCTCCTACAATGAGCAGTTCTTC

size: .
D: .
V: TRBV6-1
J: TRBJ2-5
CDR3: CASSLTAWGVEETQYF
DNA: TGTGCCAGCTCACTAACGGCCTGGGGGGTAGAGGAGACCCAGTACTTC

size: many
D: TRBD1
V: TRBV2
J: TRBJ2-7
CDR3: CASSRTGGYEQYF
DNA: TGTGCCAGCAGCAGGACAGGAGGCTACGAGCAGTACTTC

size: many
D: .
V: TRBV5-1
J: TRBJ2-3
CDR3: CASSLGDSLTQYF
DNA: TGCGCCAGCAGCTTGGGCGACAGCCTTACGCAGTATTTT

size: many
D: .
V: TRBV6-9
J: TRBJ2-1
CDR3: CASSSGVFSSEQFF
DNA: TGTGCCAGCAGTTCGGGAGTGTTCTCCTCTGAGCAGTTCTTC

size: .
D: .
V: TRBV20-1
J: TRBJ2-3
CDR3: CSTVSTDTQCF
DNA: TGCAGTACCGTTTCCACAGATACGCAGTGTTTT

size: many
D: .
V: TRBV7-9
J: TRBJ2-7
CDR3: CASSSTPYEQYF
DNA: TGTGCCAGCAGCTCCACCCCTTACGAGCAGTACTTC

size: .
D: TRBD1
V: TRBV4-2
J: TRBJ1-1
CDR3: CASSLEGGLNTEAFF
DNA: TGTGCCAGCAGCCTCGAAGGGGGCCTGAACACTGAAGCTTTCTTT

size: .
D: TRBD1
V: TRBV7-9
J: TRBJ1-2
CDR3: CASSDRNDRGYGYTF
DNA: TGTGCCAGCAGCGACAGAAATGACAGGGGTTATGGCTACACCTTC

size: few
D: TRBD2
V: TRBV20-1
J: TRBJ2-5
CDR3: CSAYSGRGQETQYF
DNA: TGCAGTGCTTATAGCGGGAGGGGGCAAGAGACCCAGTACTTC

size: .
D: TRBD2
V: TRBV9
J: TRBJ2-2
CDR3: CASTLGGGRSGELFF
DNA: TGTGCCAGCACCCTAGGTGGCGGGAGGAGCGGGGAGCTGTTTTTT

size: .
D: TRBD1
V: TRBV11-2
J: TRBJ1-6
CDR3: CASTPTGQLNSPLHF
DNA: TGTGCCAGCACCCCTACGGGACAGTTAAATTCACCCCTCCACTTT

size: many
D: .
V: TRBV2
J: TRBJ2-5
CDR3: CASSEGRAPQETQYF
DNA: TGTGCCAGCAGTGAAGGGCGAGCCCCCCAAGAGACCCAGTACTTC

size: few
D: TRBD2
V: TRBV14
J: TRBJ2-1
CDR3: CASSLGLASSNNEQFF
DNA: TGTGCCAGCAGCCTGGGACTAGCGTCGTCTAACAATGAGCAGTTCTTC

size: many
D: TRBD1
V: TRBV5-1
J: TRBJ2-1
CDR3: CASSLKTGGRWTGSYNEQFF
DNA: TGCGCCAGCAGCCTAAAGACAGGGGGAAGATGGACGGGCTCCTACAATGAGCAGTTCTTC

size: many
D: .
V: TRBV12-3/TRBV12-4
J: TRBJ2-2
CDR3: CASSLVRNTGELFF
DNA: TGTGCCAGCAGTTTAGTACGGAACACCGGGGAGCTGTTTTTT

size: many
D: TRBD1
V: TRBV6-5
J: TRBJ2-7
CDR3: CASSYSGTVNYEQYF
DNA: TGTGCCAGCAGTTACTCAGGGACAGTAAACTACGAGCAGTACTTC